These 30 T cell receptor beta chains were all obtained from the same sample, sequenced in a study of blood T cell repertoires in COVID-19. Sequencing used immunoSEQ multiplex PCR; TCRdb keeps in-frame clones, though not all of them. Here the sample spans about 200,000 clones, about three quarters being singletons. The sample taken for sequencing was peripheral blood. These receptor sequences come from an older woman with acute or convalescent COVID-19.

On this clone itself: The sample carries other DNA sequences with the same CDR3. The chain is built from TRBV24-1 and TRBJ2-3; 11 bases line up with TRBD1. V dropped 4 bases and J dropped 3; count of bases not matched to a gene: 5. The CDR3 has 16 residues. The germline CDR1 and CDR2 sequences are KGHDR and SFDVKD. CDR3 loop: CATSDPGTGGTDTQYF. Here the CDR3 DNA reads TGTGCCACCAGTGACCCCGGGACAGGGGGAACAGATACGCAGTATTTT.

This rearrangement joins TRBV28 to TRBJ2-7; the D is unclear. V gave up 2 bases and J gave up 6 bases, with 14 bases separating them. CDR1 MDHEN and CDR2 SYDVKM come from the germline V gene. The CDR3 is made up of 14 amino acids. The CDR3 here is CASSLGSGLGEQYF. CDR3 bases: TGTGCCAGCAGTTTAGGTTCCGGCCTAGGCGAGCAGTACTTC.

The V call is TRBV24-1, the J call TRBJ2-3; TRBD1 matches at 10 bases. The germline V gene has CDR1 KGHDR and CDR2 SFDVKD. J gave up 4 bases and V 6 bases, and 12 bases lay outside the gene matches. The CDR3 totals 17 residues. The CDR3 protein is CATSRSWDRGDADTQYF. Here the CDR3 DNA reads TGTGCCACCAGTAGGTCCTGGGACAGGGGAGACGCAGATACGCAGTATTTT.

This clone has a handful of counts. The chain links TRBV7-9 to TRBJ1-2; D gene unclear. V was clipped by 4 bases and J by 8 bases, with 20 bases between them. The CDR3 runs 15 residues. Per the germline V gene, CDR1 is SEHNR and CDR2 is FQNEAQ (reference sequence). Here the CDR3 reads CASSSSDYVAAGYTF. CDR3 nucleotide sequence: TGTGCCAGCAGCTCTAGCGATTACGTGGCTGCAGGCTACACCTTC.

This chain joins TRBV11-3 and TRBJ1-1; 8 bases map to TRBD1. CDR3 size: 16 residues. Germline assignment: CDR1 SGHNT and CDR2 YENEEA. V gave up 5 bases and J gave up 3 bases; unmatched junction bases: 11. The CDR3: CASSRGQGSGDTEAFF. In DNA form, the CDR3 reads TGTGCCAGCAGCAGAGGACAGGGTTCGGGGGACACTGAAGCTTTCTTT.

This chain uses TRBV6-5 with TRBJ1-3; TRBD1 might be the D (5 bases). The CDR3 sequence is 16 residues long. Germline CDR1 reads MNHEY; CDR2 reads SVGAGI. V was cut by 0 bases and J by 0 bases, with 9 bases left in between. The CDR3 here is CASSYSEGISGNTIYF. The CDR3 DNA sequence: TGTGCCAGCAGTTACTCGGAGGGGATCTCTGGAAACACCATATATTTT.

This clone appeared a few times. Here the CDR3 reads CASSSFVEQYF. CDR3 DNA sequence: TGTGCCAGCAGTTCCTTCGTCGAGCAGTACTTC. This chain connects TRBV6-2 or TRBV6-3 to TRBJ2-7; D gene ambiguous. The germline gives CDR1 MNHEY, CDR2 SVGEGT. The length of the CDR3 is 11 residues. V dropped 4 bases and J dropped 6 bases, with 7 bases sitting between them.

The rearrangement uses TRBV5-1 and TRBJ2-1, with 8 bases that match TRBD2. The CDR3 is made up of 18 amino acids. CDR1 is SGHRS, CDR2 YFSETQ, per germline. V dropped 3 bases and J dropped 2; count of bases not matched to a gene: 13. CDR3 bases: TGCGCCAGCAGCTCCATGGGGTCTAGCGGGTCAACCTACAATGAGCAGTTCTTC. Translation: CASSSMGSSGSTYNEQFF. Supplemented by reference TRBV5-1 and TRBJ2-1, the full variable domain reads KAGVTQTPRYLIKTRGQQVTLSCSPISGHRSVSWYQQTPGQGLQFLFEYFSETQRNKGNFPGRFSGRQFSNSRSEMNVSTLELGDSALYLCASSSMGSSGSTYNEQFFGPGTRLTVL.

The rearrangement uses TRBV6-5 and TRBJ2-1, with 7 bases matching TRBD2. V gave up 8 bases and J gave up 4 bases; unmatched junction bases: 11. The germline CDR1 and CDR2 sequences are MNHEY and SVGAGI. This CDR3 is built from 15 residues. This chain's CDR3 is CASSLRLADYNEQFF. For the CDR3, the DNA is TGTGCCAGCTCTCTTAGGCTAGCGGATTACAATGAGCAGTTCTTC.

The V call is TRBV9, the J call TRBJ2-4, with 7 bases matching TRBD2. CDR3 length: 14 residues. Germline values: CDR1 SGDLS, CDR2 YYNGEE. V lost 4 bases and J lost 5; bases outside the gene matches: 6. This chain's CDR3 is CASSPWTSQNIQYF. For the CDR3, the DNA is TGTGCCAGCAGCCCTTGGACTAGTCAAAACATTCAGTACTTC.

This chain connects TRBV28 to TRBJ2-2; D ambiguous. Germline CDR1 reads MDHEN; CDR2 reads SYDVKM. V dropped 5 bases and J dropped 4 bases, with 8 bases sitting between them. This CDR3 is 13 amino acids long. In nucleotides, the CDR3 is TGTGCCAGCAGTCCTCCCCCCACCGGGGAGCTGTTTTTT. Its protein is CASSPPPTGELFF.

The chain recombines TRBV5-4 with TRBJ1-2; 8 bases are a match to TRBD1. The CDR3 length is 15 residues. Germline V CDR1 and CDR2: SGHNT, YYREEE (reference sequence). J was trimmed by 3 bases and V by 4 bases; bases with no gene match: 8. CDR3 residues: CASSQRTGWDYGYTF. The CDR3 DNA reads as TGTGCCAGCAGCCAGCGGACAGGGTGGGACTATGGCTACACCTTC.

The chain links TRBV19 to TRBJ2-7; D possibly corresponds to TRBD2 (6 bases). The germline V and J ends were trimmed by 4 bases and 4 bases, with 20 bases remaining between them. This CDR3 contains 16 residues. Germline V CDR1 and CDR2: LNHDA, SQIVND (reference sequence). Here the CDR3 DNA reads TGTGCCAGTAGTACTGTCGGGACTCCAGCAGAGTACGAGCAGTACTTC. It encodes CASSTVGTPAEYEQYF.

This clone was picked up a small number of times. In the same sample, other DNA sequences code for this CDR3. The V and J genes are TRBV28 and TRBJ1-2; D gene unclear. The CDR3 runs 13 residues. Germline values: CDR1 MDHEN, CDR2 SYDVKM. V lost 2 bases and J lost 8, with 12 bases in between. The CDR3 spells CASSLTGGRGYTF. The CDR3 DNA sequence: TGTGCCAGCAGTTTAACTGGAGGGAGAGGCTACACCTTC.

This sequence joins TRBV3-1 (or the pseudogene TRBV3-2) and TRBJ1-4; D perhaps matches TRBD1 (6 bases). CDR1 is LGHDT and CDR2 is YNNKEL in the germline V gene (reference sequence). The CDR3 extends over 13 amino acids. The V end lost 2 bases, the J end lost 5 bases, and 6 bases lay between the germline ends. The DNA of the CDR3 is TGTGCCAGCAGCCAAAGGGGGAATGAAAAACTGTTTTTT. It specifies CASSQRGNEKLFF.

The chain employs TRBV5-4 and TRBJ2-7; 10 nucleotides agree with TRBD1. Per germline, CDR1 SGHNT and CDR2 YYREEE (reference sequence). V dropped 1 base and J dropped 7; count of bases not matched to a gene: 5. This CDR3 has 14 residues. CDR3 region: CASSLPGTGVEQYF. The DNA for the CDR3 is TGTGCCAGCAGCTTGCCCGGGACAGGGGTTGAGCAGTACTTC.

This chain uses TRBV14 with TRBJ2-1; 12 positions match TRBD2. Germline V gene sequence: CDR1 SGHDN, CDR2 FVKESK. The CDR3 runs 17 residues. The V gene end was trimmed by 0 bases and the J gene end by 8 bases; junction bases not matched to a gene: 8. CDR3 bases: TGTGCCAGCAGCCAAGATTCGACGGGACTAGCGGGCCATGAGCAGTTCTTC. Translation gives CASSQDSTGLAGHEQFF.

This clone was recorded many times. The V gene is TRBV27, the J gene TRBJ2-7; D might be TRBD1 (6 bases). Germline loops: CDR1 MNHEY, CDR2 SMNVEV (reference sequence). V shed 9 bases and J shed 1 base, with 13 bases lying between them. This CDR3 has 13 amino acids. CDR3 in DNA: TGTGCCAGTTCCGGACAGCTATCCTACGAGCAGTACTTC. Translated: CASSGQLSYEQYF.

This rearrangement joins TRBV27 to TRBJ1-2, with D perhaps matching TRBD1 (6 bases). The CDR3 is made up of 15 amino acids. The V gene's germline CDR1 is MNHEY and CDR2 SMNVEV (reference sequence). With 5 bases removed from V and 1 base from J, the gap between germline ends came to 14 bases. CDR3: CASSAYRDRNYGYTF. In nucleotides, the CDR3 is TGTGCCAGCAGTGCCTACAGGGACCGTAACTATGGCTACACCTTC.

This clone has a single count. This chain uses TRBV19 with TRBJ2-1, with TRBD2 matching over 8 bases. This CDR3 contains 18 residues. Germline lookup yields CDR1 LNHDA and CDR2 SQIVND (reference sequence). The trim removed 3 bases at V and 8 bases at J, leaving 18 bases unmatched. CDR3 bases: TGTGCCAGTAGTATGGCCCCGCGGGGAGCGGGAGAAGGGGATGAGCAGTTCTTC. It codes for CASSMAPRGAGEGDEQFF.

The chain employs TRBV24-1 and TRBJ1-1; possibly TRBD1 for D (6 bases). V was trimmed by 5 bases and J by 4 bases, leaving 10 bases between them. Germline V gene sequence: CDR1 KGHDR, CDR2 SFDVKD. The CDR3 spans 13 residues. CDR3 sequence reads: CATSGGGSTEAFF. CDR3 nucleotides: TGTGCCACCAGTGGGGGGGGCTCCACTGAAGCTTTCTTT.

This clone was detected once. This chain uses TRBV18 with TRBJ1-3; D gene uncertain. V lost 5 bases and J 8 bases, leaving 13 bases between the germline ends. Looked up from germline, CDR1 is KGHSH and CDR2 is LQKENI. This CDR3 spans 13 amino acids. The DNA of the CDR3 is TGTGCCAGCTCATCCCGGGCGGAGGACACCATATATTTT. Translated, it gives CASSSRAEDTIYF.

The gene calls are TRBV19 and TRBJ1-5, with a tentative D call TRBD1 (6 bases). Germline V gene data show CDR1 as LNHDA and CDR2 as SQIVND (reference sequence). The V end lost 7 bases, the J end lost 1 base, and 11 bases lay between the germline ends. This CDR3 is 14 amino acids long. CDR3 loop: CASNGQLSNQPQHF. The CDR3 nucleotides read TGTGCCAGTAATGGACAGTTAAGCAATCAGCCCCAGCATTTT.

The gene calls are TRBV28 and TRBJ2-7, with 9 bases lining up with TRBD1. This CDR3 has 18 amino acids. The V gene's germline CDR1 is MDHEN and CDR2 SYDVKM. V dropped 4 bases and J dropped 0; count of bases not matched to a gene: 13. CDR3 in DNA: TGTGCCAGCAGTTCGGACCGGGACAGGGTTTTTGGCTCCTACGAGCAGTACTTC. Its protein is CASSSDRDRVFGSYEQYF. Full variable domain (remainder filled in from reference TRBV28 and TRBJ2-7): DVKVTQSSRYLVKRTGEKVFLECVQDMDHENMFWYRQDPGLGLRLIYFSYDVKMKEKGDIPEGYSVSREKKERFSLILESASTNQTSMYLCASSSDRDRVFGSYEQYFGPGTRLTVT.

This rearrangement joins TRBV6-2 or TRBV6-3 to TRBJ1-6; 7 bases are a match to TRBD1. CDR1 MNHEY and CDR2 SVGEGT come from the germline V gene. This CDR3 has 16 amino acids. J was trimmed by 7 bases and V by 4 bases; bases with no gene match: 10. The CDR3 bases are TGTGCCAGCAGTTTGAGAATTCCAGGGGGAAATTCACCCCTCCACTTT. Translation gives CASSLRIPGGNSPLHF.

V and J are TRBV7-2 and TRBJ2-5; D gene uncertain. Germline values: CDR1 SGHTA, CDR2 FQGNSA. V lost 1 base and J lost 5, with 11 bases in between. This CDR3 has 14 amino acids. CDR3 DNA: TGTGCCAGCAGCTTAGAAGCTAGTTCTGAGACCCAGTACTTC. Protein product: CASSLEASSETQYF. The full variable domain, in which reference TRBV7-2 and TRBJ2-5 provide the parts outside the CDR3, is GAGVSQSPSNKVTEKGKDVELRCDPISGHTALYWYRQSLGQGLEFLIYFQGNSAPDKSGLPSDRFSAERTGGSVSTLTIQRTQQEDSAVYLCASSLEASSETQYFGPGTRLLVL.

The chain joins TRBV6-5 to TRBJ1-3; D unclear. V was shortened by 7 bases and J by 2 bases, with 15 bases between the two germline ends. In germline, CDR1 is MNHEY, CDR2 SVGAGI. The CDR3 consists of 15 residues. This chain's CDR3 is CASTPGGRAGNTIYF. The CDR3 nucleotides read TGTGCCAGCACCCCCGGAGGTAGGGCTGGAAACACCATATATTTT.

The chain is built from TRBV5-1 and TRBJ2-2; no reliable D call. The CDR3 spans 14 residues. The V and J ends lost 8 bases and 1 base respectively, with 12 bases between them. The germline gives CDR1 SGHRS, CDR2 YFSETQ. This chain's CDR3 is CASTRTVNTGELFF. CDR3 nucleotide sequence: TGCGCCAGTACCCGCACAGTGAACACCGGGGAGCTGTTTTTT.

Here the CDR3 reads CASSLPRTGDEKLFF. The CDR3 bases are TGTGCCAGCAGTTTGCCGCGGACAGGGGATGAAAAACTGTTTTTT. The rearrangement joins TRBV28 to TRBJ1-4, with TRBD1 identical over 9 bases. The CDR3 contains 15 residues. Germline V gene data show CDR1 as MDHEN and CDR2 as SYDVKM. V was clipped by 3 bases and J by 6 bases; unmatched bases: 5. Looking up the rest from reference TRBV28 and TRBJ1-4 gives the full variable domain: DVKVTQSSRYLVKRTGEKVFLECVQDMDHENMFWYRQDPGLGLRLIYFSYDVKMKEKGDIPEGYSVSREKKERFSLILESASTNQTSMYLCASSLPRTGDEKLFFGSGTQLSVL.

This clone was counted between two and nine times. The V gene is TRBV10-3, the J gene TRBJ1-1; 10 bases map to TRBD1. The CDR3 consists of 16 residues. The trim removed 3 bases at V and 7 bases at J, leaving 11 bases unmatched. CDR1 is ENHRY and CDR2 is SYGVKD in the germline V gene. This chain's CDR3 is CAISDQTGGGSGEAFF. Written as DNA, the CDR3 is TGTGCCATCAGTGACCAGACAGGGGGCGGGTCGGGTGAAGCTTTCTTT.